Listed here is a single T cell receptor (beta chain). This entry belongs to a study of shared clonotypes between healthy human individuals. Original data processing: ImmunoSEQ gave junction-only sequences without quality scores, so filtering differed. Produced via immunoSEQ multiplex PCR; TCRdb's table is partial and in-frame only. D and trimming come from the DNA, and the V and J calls and clone size come from that table. The table shows some 690,000 clones, with around 90% occurring only once. Within Nashville, Tennessee resided all donors, each a Caucasian adult. The specimen sequenced was memory CD8+ T cells from PBMCs. Stated subset: CD45RO+ cells pooled with CCR7-negative TemRA cells. The TCR comes from a man between 18 and 35 years old in good health. Some clones in this sample may be carry-over from other donors' samples.

The CDR3 reads CASSAGVVDYGYTF. In nucleotides, the CDR3 is TGTGCCAGCAGCGCGGGGGTTGTAGACTATGGCTACACCTTC. This chain connects TRBV9 to TRBJ1-2, with D perhaps matching TRBD1 (5 bases). Germline-derived CDR1 and CDR2 are SGDLS and YYNGEE. V gave up 3 bases and J gave up 3 bases, with 12 bases separating them. CDR3 length equals 14 residues.